This T cell receptor (beta chain) was found in a study of identical twins (dated by TCRdb to between 2015 and 2016). With regard to the full study: The study deep-sequenced TCR alpha and beta repertoires from monozygotic twins, unrelated adults of various ages and cord blood to test whether fetal clonotypes persist. To rule out contamination, replicate twin experiments were performed at different times with different library preparation protocols. Overall study results and their limits: The excess sharing between twins in beta out-of-frame sequences was weaker because fewer shared sequences reduced the signal-to-noise ratio. Zero-insertion analyses could be partly confounded by invariant T cells such as MAIT and iNKT, though diverse VJ usage argued against such confounding for most clonotypes. Abundant cord blood beta clonotypes had fewer insertions, young adult naive repertoires showed a similar but weaker trend, and memory repertoires showed no such trend. Compared with coincidental sharing between unrelated individuals, out-of-frame TCR alpha sequences shared between twins showed an excess of sequences with low generation probability. In monozygotic twins, out-of-frame TCR alpha sharing was systematically underestimated by recombination models, although the models agreed with sharing between unrelated individuals. Because the same donors could not be followed over many years, conclusions were based on cross-sectional statistical analysis.

This clonotype was counted only a few times. Its target antigen remains unknown. Its ends do not fully match the called genes, so a read error is possible. The method was 5' RACE. TCRdb shows the sequencer as Illumina HiSeq 2000. A universal primer binding site was added through template switching, and the final cDNA carried a unique molecular identifier so that TCR cDNA molecules could be counted accurately. Specific primers in the conserved constant-segment region were used to synthesize first-strand cDNA for the TCR alpha and beta chains. To control for contamination, every cDNA library carried two barcodes: a SMART-Mk sample barcode plus Illumina barcodes. TruSeq adapter sequences and Illumina sample barcodes were added in two successive PCR steps. Sequencing of the TCR alpha and beta cDNA libraries was done on the Illumina HiSeq platform using custom primers. The original methods were these. MiGEC was used to process raw reads and extract unique molecular identifiers, and MiXCR was used to find CDR3 positions. For each individual, recombination models were inferred using an EM algorithm with the repgenHMM and IGoR tools. The tcR package in R was used for shared clonotype analysis, with sharing normalized by the product of cloneset sizes. To study raw recombination without the effects of thymic and clonal selection, out-of-frame nonproductive sequences were analyzed. TCRdb reanalyzed the raw reads on its own, using fastp at Q25 for trimming and MiXCR for clone calling, and kept in-frame beta chains. Identical CDR3 protein sequences are pooled into one entry, listed with their most common genes and DNA. It is TCRdb's table, rather than the study itself, that gives the V and J calls and clone size. The sample table contains about 890,000 distinct CDR3 sequences; only one count was recorded for 9% to 15% of them. The ten largest clones add up to around 1.6% of the sample.

CDR1 is given as MNHEY and CDR2 as SVGAGI, both from the germline V gene. The CDR3 runs 14 amino acids, cysteine and phenylalanine included. Just CDR3 DNA is preserved here, 42 bases in frame from base 1. Only healthy Caucasian donors were included. The twin cohort comprised three pairs of female monozygotic twins, all aged about 18 to 29 years. Peripheral blood mononuclear cells were the source from which RNA for the TCR libraries was isolated. The same specimen was also included in a second study, on yellow fever vaccine responses in identical twins. The second study's paper adds: The T cell response to vaccination in identical twins was reported by the authors to appear partly convergent and partly personalized. Focusing on identical twins, the study followed the T cell clones that responded to the vaccine, and did so with precision.

This clonotype was obtained from a woman under 30 in good health. The chain links TRBV6-5 with TRBJ2-7; TRBD2 aligns with 8 central bases. Sequenced sample: PBMCs. Read as DNA, the sequence is TGTGCCAGCAGCTACTCGAGACTAGCGTCCGAGCAGTACTTC. It is translated as CASSYSRLASEQYF.